This TCR beta chain is drawn from a study of blood T cell repertoires in COVID-19. Original data processing: Estimated nucleated cell counts came from reference gene primer amplification. TCRdb's copy holds only in-frame clones and misses some; the assay was immunoSEQ multiplex PCR. V and J calls and clone size are those listed in that table; D and trimming were worked out from the DNA. The table lists 200,000 to 250,000 clones, 75% to 85% of them singletons, with about 4.5% in the top ten. Trimming took 4 bases from V and 0 from J, leaving 17 bases between them. Per the germline V gene, CDR1 is SGHNT and CDR2 is YYREEE (reference sequence). The CDR3 contains 17 residues. Living in about two dozen US areas, the participants were between roughly 18 and 89 years of age. Participant-given clinical history determined each cohort assignment.

The TCR originated in a man aged 25-45 years with acute COVID-19. The sequenced material came from PBMCs or T cells enriched from blood (not recorded which). The V gene is TRBV5-4, the J gene TRBJ1-3; D gene uncertain. Here the CDR3 DNA reads TGTGCCAGCAGCCCTGGACTGACATGGAGCTCTGGAAACACCATATATTTT. Amino acid sequence: CASSPGLTWSSGNTIYF.